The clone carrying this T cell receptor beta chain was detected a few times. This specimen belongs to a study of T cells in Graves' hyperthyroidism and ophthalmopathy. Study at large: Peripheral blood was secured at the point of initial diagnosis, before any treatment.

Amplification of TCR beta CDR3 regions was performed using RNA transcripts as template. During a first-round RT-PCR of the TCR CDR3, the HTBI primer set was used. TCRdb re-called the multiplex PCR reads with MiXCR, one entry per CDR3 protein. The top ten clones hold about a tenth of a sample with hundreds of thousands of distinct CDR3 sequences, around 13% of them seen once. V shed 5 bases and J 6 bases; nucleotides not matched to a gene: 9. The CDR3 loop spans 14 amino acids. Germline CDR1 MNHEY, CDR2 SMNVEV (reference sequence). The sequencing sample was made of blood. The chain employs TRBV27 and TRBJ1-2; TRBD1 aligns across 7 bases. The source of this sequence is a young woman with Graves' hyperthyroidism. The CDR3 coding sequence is TGTGCCAGCAGTCCCACGACAGGGTGGGATGGCTACACCTTC. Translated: CASSPTTGWDGYTF.